A single sample is the source of the 27 T cell receptor beta chains below, sequenced in a study of T cell repertoires in cytomegalovirus infection. TCRdb reanalysed the reads using MiXCR and keeps one entry per CDR3 protein. The data hold 200,000 to 300,000 distinct CDR3 sequences, with about 13% observed a single time. Sequencing was done on a sample of PBMCs. The source is a human donor in good health (CMV status not recorded). Some clones in this sample may be carry-over from other donors' samples.

This clonotype was seen a few times. V is TRBV2 and J is TRBJ2-7; TRBD1 agrees at 12 bases. Germline V gives CDR1 SNHLY, CDR2 FYNNEI. The CDR3 contains 15 residues. The ends lost 6 bases at V and 5 bases at J; junction bases unmatched: 8. The CDR3 nucleotides read TGTGCCAGCAGGGATCCGGGACAGGGGGCCAACGAGCAGTACTTC. The encoded protein is CASRDPGQGANEQYF.

In its sample, this clonotype was seen many times. The rearrangement links TRBV6-2 or TRBV6-3 to TRBJ1-5; D might be TRBD1 (6 bases). V lost 5 bases and J 7 bases, leaving 18 bases between the germline ends. In germline, CDR1 is MNHEY, CDR2 SVGEGT. This CDR3 region has 15 residues. The CDR3 DNA follows: TGTGCCAGCAGTCAGGACAGTAGCTTAGGGCAGCCCCAGCATTTT. Translation gives CASSQDSSLGQPQHF.

This clonotype appeared a few times. The chain carries TRBV20-1 and TRBJ2-3; 13 bases line up with TRBD2. The CDR3 loop spans 16 amino acids. The V gene end was trimmed by 4 bases and the J gene end by 5 bases; junction bases not matched to a gene: 9. The germline gives CDR1 DFQATT, CDR2 SNEGSKA (reference sequence). The CDR3 DNA sequence: TGCAGTGCTACCGGACTAGCGGGGGCTTCCGGAGATACGCAGTATTTT. Translation: CSATGLAGASGDTQYF.

In its sample, this clonotype was seen many times. V gene TRBV11-3 combines with J gene TRBJ2-3; 10 bases align to TRBD2. Unmatched junction bases numbered 6, after V lost 1 base and J lost 2 bases. Germline V gene data show CDR1 as SGHNT and CDR2 as YENEEA. CDR3 size: 17 residues. The chain's CDR3 is CASSLGLLAGVTDTQYF. CDR3 nucleotide sequence: TGTGCCAGCAGCTTAGGCCTGCTAGCGGGAGTCACAGATACGCAGTATTTT.

The V gene is TRBV4-3, the J gene TRBJ2-1; TRBD2 is a possible D gene (6 bases). Germline lookup yields CDR1 LGHNA and CDR2 YSLEER. V was trimmed by 4 bases and J by 6 bases, leaving 19 bases between them. The CDR3 totals 16 residues. The CDR3 DNA follows: TGCGCCAGCAGCCGTCCTCGGGCTAGCGCTCTCAATGAGCAGTTCTTC. Amino acid sequence: CASSRPRASALNEQFF.

This clonotype has ten or more counts. The genes are TRBV7-3 and TRBJ2-5; maybe TRBD2 (5 bases). This CDR3 has 14 residues. The germline CDR1 and CDR2 sequences are SGHTA and FQGTGA. V lost 4 bases and J lost 3, with 12 bases in between. This CDR3 is CASSSPGVEETQYF. The DNA of the CDR3 is TGTGCCAGCAGCTCCCCCGGGGTTGAAGAGACCCAGTACTTC.

This clonotype was observed a handful of times. Written as DNA, the CDR3 is TGTGCCAGCAGCTTGGCTCGTGGCAATCAGCCCCAGCATTTT. As protein: CASSLARGNQPQHF. The genes are TRBV7-2 and TRBJ1-5; D gene uncertain. The V end lost 3 bases, the J end lost 2 bases, and 8 bases lay between the germline ends. The CDR3 length is 14 residues. The germline CDR1 and CDR2 sequences are SGHTA and FQGNSA. Filled out from reference TRBV7-2 and TRBJ1-5, the complete variable domain reads GAGVSQSPSNKVTEKGKDVELRCDPISGHTALYWYRQSLGQGLEFLIYFQGNSAPDKSGLPSDRFSAERTGGSVSTLTIQRTQQEDSAVYLCASSLARGNQPQHFGDGTRLSIL.

This clonotype was detected many times. The V call is TRBV7-2, the J call TRBJ2-3; the D gene is possibly TRBD1 (6 bases). Germline V CDR1 and CDR2: SGHTA, FQGNSA. The CDR3 covers 14 residues. With 7 bases removed from V and 4 bases from J, the gap between germline ends came to 15 bases. The CDR3 sequence is CASNVRGFPDTQYF. The CDR3 DNA follows: TGTGCCAGCAACGTTAGGGGGTTTCCAGATACGCAGTATTTT.

This clonotype was picked up many times. The chain couples TRBV20-1 to TRBJ1-5; D is possibly TRBD1 (5 bases). CDR3 length: 15 residues. CDR1 DFQATT and CDR2 SNEGSKA come from the germline V gene (reference sequence). V shed 6 bases and J shed 3 bases, with 18 bases lying between them. CDR3 residues: CSASPQGRVNQPQHF. The CDR3 DNA follows: TGCAGTGCAAGTCCTCAGGGACGGGTCAATCAGCCCCAGCATTTT.

V gene TRBV6-2 or TRBV6-3 combines with J gene TRBJ2-7; 11 bases fit TRBD2. The V segment lost 5 bases and the J segment 3 bases; nucleotides outside the gene matches: 6. Germline V gene data show CDR1 as MNHEY and CDR2 as SVGEGT. The length of the CDR3 is 15 residues. The CDR3 DNA sequence: TGTGCCAGCAGTACCACTAGCGGGAGACTCTACGAGCAGTACTTC. Its protein is CASSTTSGRLYEQYF.

The CDR3 nucleotides are TGTGCCAGCAGAAGGGGTACAGACCTTCAAAATCAGCCCCAGCATTTT. This gives the protein CASRRGTDLQNQPQHF. This chain joins TRBV28 and TRBJ1-5; tentatively, D is TRBD1 (5 bases). This CDR3 region has 16 residues. Germline V lookup: CDR1 MDHEN, CDR2 SYDVKM. The V end was cut by 6 bases, the J end by 4 bases, with 19 bases between.

This clonotype was seen repeatedly, ten times or more. This chain's CDR3 is CASSDTPGDGANVLTF. As DNA, the CDR3 is TGCGCCAGCAGTGATACGCCAGGTGATGGGGCCAACGTCCTGACTTTC. The V call is TRBV10-1, the J call TRBJ2-6, with no clear D. The CDR3 is 16 residues long. Trimming removed 3 bases at V and 3 bases at J, with 12 bases between. CDR1 is WNHNN and CDR2 is SYGVQD in the germline V gene (reference sequence).

Ten or more counts support this clonotype. This chain joins TRBV12-3 or TRBV12-4 and TRBJ1-1, with a weak D call TRBD1 (5 bases). Trimming cost V 7 bases and J 7 bases, with 19 bases left between them. The CDR3 extends over 14 amino acids. The CDR3 coding sequence is TGTGCCAGCACCTCCCAAGGGGCGACACTTGAAGCTTTCTTT. Protein product: CASTSQGATLEAFF.

This clonotype was observed many times. The rearrangement uses TRBV7-6 and TRBJ2-7; TRBD1 aligns across 7 bases. V dropped 4 bases and J dropped 2; count of bases not matched to a gene: 5. Germline CDR1 SGHVS, CDR2 FNYEAQ. CDR3 size: 14 residues. The DNA for the CDR3 is TGTGCCAGCAGCTCCCCTCAGGGGGCCTACGAGCAGTACTTC. This codes for CASSSPQGAYEQYF.

The chain is built from TRBV24-1 and TRBJ2-3, with TRBD2 matching 8 bases. Germline lookup yields CDR1 KGHDR and CDR2 SFDVKD. The CDR3 covers 16 residues. The junction had 9 bases not matched to a gene; V was cut back by 7 bases and J by 1 base. The CDR3 reads CATSLGAGGRTDTQYF. The CDR3 region has the DNA TGTGCCACCAGCCTTGGCGCGGGGGGCCGCACAGATACGCAGTATTTT.

Many counts were recorded for this clonotype. The rearrangement links TRBV4-1 to TRBJ2-2; no clear D. This CDR3 comprises 15 residues. Germline CDR1 is MGHRA and CDR2 is YSYEKL. The V and J ends lost 0 bases and 3 bases respectively, with 8 bases between them. CDR3 residues: CASSQDLSYTGELFF. The CDR3, as DNA: TGCGCCAGCAGCCAAGATCTGAGTTACACCGGGGAGCTGTTTTTT.

This clonotype was observed a few times. The V call is TRBV20-1, the J call TRBJ1-2; D is possibly TRBD1 (5 bases). Germline loops: CDR1 DFQATT, CDR2 SNEGSKA (reference sequence). The CDR3 loop spans 12 amino acids. V shed 7 bases and J shed 0 bases, with 9 bases lying between them. Here the CDR3 DNA reads TGCAGTGTGGCAGGGTCTAACTATGGCTACACCTTC. This codes for CSVAGSNYGYTF.

This clonotype was observed a few times. The chain recombines TRBV5-4 with TRBJ1-4, with D hard to call. The V gene's germline CDR1 is SGHNT and CDR2 YYREEE (reference sequence). This CDR3 spans 14 amino acids. The germline V and J ends were trimmed by 1 base and 3 bases, with 7 bases remaining between them. The CDR3 reads CASSLMTANEKLFF. For the CDR3, the DNA is TGTGCCAGCAGCTTGATGACGGCTAATGAAAAACTGTTTTTT.

This clonotype has at least ten counts. The chain carries TRBV29-1 and TRBJ2-2; D gene ambiguous. There are 14 residues in the CDR3. CDR1 SQVTM and CDR2 ANQGSEA come from the germline V gene. Trimming left V 6 bases short and J 5 bases short, with 16 bases between. CDR3 loop: CSVAGASMTGELFF. The DNA of the CDR3 is TGCAGCGTCGCCGGCGCAAGTATGACCGGGGAGCTGTTTTTT.

This clonotype was picked up a small number of times. This chain links TRBV20-1 with TRBJ1-5; D gene uncertain. The V and J ends lost 6 bases and 2 bases respectively, with 11 bases between them. This CDR3 region has 13 residues. The germline CDR1 and CDR2 sequences are DFQATT and SNEGSKA (reference sequence). The CDR3 region is CSADFQGNQPQHF. The DNA for the CDR3 is TGCAGTGCAGATTTCCAGGGCAATCAGCCCCAGCATTTT.

V usage is TRBV6-2 or TRBV6-3 and J usage is TRBJ1-1, with D possibly TRBD1 on 5 matching bases. V lost 6 bases and J 1 base, leaving 15 bases between the germline ends. Germline values: CDR1 MNHEY, CDR2 SVGEGT. The CDR3 consists of 15 residues. The CDR3, as DNA: TGTGCCAGCAGAACTCAAGGGACGTGGAACACTGAAGCTTTCTTT. Translated: CASRTQGTWNTEAFF.

The chain links TRBV20-1 to TRBJ1-5, with D possibly being TRBD1 (6 bases). CDR1 is DFQATT, CDR2 SNEGSKA, per germline (reference sequence). V lost 4 bases to trimming and J lost 4 bases, with 17 bases between them. The CDR3 is 15 amino acids. CDR3 amino acids: CSAIPLTGLNQPQHF. The CDR3 DNA is TGCAGTGCTATTCCCCTTACAGGGTTGAATCAGCCCCAGCATTTT.

The rearrangement uses TRBV20-1 and TRBJ2-1; D not resolved. CDR3 length equals 14 residues. Looked up from germline, CDR1 is DFQATT and CDR2 is SNEGSKA (reference sequence). V lost 3 bases to trimming and J lost 0 bases, with 9 bases between them. The CDR3, as DNA: TGCAGTGCTAGTTGGCGAGTCTCCTACAATGAGCAGTTCTTC. Translated, it gives CSASWRVSYNEQFF.

This clonotype was detected ten times or more. The CDR3 sequence: CASSFSGQGAQPQHF. CDR3 nucleotides: TGTGCCAGCAGTTTTTCCGGACAGGGGGCACAGCCCCAGCATTTT. The V and J genes are TRBV12-3 or TRBV12-4 and TRBJ1-5, with 11 nucleotides matching TRBD1. The CDR3 runs 15 residues. The V gene end was trimmed by 3 bases and the J gene end by 7 bases; junction bases not matched to a gene: 5.

V and J are TRBV20-1 and TRBJ2-2, with 11 bases fitting TRBD1. This CDR3 is built from 14 residues. Trimming at V came to 6 bases and at J to 4 bases, leaving 4 bases not matched to a gene. The V gene's germline CDR1 is DFQATT and CDR2 SNEGSKA (reference sequence). CDR3 nucleotide sequence: TGCAGTGCGAGGACAGGGGGCTTCACCGGGGAGCTGTTTTTT. Residues: CSARTGGFTGELFF.

This clonotype was found a few times. The rearrangement joins TRBV12-3 or TRBV12-4 to TRBJ1-1; D not certain. The CDR3 spans 12 residues. The V and J ends lost 6 bases and 6 bases respectively, with 11 bases between them. This chain's CDR3 is CASSLTVPEAFF. As DNA, the CDR3 is TGTGCCAGCAGCTTAACCGTACCTGAAGCTTTCTTT.

This clonotype occurred many times. The DNA of the CDR3 is TGTGCCAGCACCCCTGTAGCGGGGACGAACACCGGGGAGCTGTTTTTT. It specifies CASTPVAGTNTGELFF. This chain uses TRBV7-3 with TRBJ2-2; 8 bases are shared with TRBD2. The germline V gene encodes CDR1 SGHTA and CDR2 FQGTGA. V trimming: 7 bases; J trimming: 0 bases; junction bases outside the gene matches: 7. The CDR3 length is 16 residues.